This T cell receptor (beta chain) was identified in a study of beta chain features in type 1 diabetes. Study details: There were 90 million to 110 million sorted cells examined across all samples.

cDNA synthesis used the whole RNA isolate, giving expressed TCRB sequences. Sequencing used immunoSEQ multiplex PCR; TCRdb keeps in-frame clones, though not all of them. The sample consists of fewer than 400,000 clones, roughly a tenth of them appearing once. Study-wide findings and caveats: PCR might preferentially amplify shorter templates, equally in patients and controls. Type 1 diabetes patients had TCRB CDR3s that were shorter (moderately but significantly so) in all four CD4+ subsets. An over-representation of cells with high TCR expression could result from cDNA sequencing.

This clone turned up a few times. Its antigen remains unknown. The sample taken for sequencing was central memory CD4+ T cells from blood. The sequence was collected from a man in his thirties or forties with type 1 diabetes.

CDR3 nucleotides: TGTGCCATCAGTGAGTCAGAAGAGCAGAACACTGAAGCTTTCTTT. This gives the protein CAISESEEQNTEAFF. V is TRBV10-3 and J is TRBJ1-1; D not resolved. The CDR3 is 15 amino acids. Germline V lookup: CDR1 ENHRY, CDR2 SYGVKD. Deletions cut 0 bases from V and 1 base from J, with 9 bases between.